This T cell receptor (beta chain) was recorded in a study of cytomegalovirus exposure and HLA in healthy donors. Each donor's status was that of a healthy bone marrow donor. From germline, CDR1 is MNHEY and CDR2 SVGAGI. The V and J ends lost 2 bases and 3 bases, in that order; junction bases with no gene match: 8. The CDR3 consists of 16 residues. Primers: 60 Vbeta forward and 13 Jbeta reverse. Here immunoSEQ multiplex PCR was the method, and the copy in TCRdb shows in-frame clones only, minus some. The sample gives over 200,000 clones, around four fifths of which show up once; 0.58% is in the top ten. About this clone: Its target is unknown.

Study-wide results and caveats: The classifier, whose performance was assessed in both the original and validation cohorts, reportedly diagnosed cytomegalovirus status with high specificity and sensitivity.

J is TRBJ2-7 and V is TRBV6-5; 9 nucleotides agree with TRBD1. The sequence was obtained from a woman between 40 and 55 years old in good health and CMV-seronegative. The sample comprised PBMCs. The CDR3 DNA reads TGTGCCAGCAGTTACACGGGGACAGGGAAAATCTACGAGCAGTACTTC. The encoded protein is CASSYTGTGKIYEQYF.